The text below deals with one TCR beta chain. The antigen remains unidentified. Researchers ran the PCR with 60 Vbeta and 13 Jbeta primers. Original processing methods: In a later analysis, about 9.9 million of about 80 million unique beta chains occurred in at least two donors. Clones were read by immunoSEQ multiplex PCR, and TCRdb kept only the in-frame ones, dropping some. V and J calls and clone size are those listed in that table; D and trimming were worked out from the DNA. The sample has around 120,000 clones, about two thirds seen once. These data come from a study of cytomegalovirus exposure and HLA in healthy donors. Germline CDR1 MNHEY, CDR2 SMNVEV (reference sequence). Trimming shortened V by 0 bases and J by 0 bases, and 14 bases separated the two germline ends. The length of the CDR3 is 17 residues. The study, taken as a whole, reports: V segments that were indistinguishable, TRBV6-2 and TRBV6-3 among them, were omitted from analysis. In a later analysis, at a false discovery rate of 0.05, 17,000 or so TCR beta sequences were associated with HLA alleles. There were reportedly fewer N-insertions in an Asian-associated ancestry cluster than the approximately 700-donor mean, in a later analysis.

This chain uses TRBV27 with TRBJ1-1, with D perhaps matching TRBD1 (6 bases). This receptor was taken from a woman aged 60-70 years in good health and CMV-seropositive. The sequencing input was PBMCs. Here the CDR3 DNA reads TGTGCCAGCAGTTTATCCGTCGGGGGGCCCTTGAACACTGAAGCTTTCTTT. This encodes CASSLSVGGPLNTEAFF.